This TCR beta chain was recorded in a study of human T cells and chemical hapten exposure. CDR1 and CDR2 (germline): SGHNT, YYREEE (reference sequence). Between the trimmed V and J ends, which lost 6 bases and 4 bases, there was a span of 14 bases. CDR3 length: 15 residues. Time point denoted: patch test 1, 2 weeks after DPC sensitization. Sample treatment: therapeutic diphenylcyclopropenone sensitization with weekly scalp DPC. Total RNA was isolated from unfractionated whole blood. Broader study findings: PT1 expanded TCR counts and patch test score were linked, and their correlation was positive.

Each CDR3 protein gets one entry after TCRdb re-called the RACE reads with MiXCR. The table shows roughly 38,000 distinct CDR3 sequences, with over 3.5% occurring only once. There are many counts of this clonotype. Antigen unknown. The TCR comes from a man in his forties or fifties with alopecia areata. Some clones in this sample may be carry-over from other donors' samples. Sample: whole blood, taken in connection with sensitization to the hapten diphenylcyclopropenone (DPC). The V gene is TRBV5-4, the J gene TRBJ2-6; D is uncertain. The CDR3 loop is CASTFTVPGANVLTF. The CDR3 DNA follows: TGTGCCAGCACCTTTACCGTACCCGGGGCCAACGTCCTGACTTTC.